A selection of T cell receptor beta chains follows, all from one sample in a study of cytomegalovirus exposure and HLA in healthy donors. Here immunoSEQ multiplex PCR was the method, and the copy in TCRdb shows in-frame clones only, minus some. The sample has roughly 140,000 clones, around 80% seen once. Sequenced input: PBMCs. These receptor sequences come from a man aged 25-45 years in good health and CMV-seropositive. Each CDR3 is given with its conserved first and last residue. D genes are given only for firm matches. Some rows mark clone size as missing; the rest say once, few, many or name a class of expanded clone.

D	V	size	J	CDR3	DNA
TRBD1	TRBV5-8	NA	TRBJ1-5	CASSPRPHDRGNQPQHF	TGTGCCAGCAGCCCCCGACCCCATGACAGGGGTAATCAGCCCCAGCATTTT
TRBD2	TRBV15	NA	TRBJ2-4	CATEIKRGGWNIQYF	TGTGCCACCGAGATCAAGCGGGGGGGTTGGAACATTCAGTACTTC
NA	TRBV6-5	NA	TRBJ2-3	CASSYDPAGTDTQYF	TGTGCCAGCAGTTACGATCCTGCGGGAACAGATACGCAGTATTTT
NA	TRBV7-2	NA	TRBJ2-1	CASSLGWRSSSYNEQFF	TGTGCCAGCAGCTTAGGGTGGCGGTCGAGCTCCTACAATGAGCAGTTCTTC
NA	TRBV30	NA	TRBJ1-5	CAWTKTGHQPQHF	TGTGCCTGGACCAAGACAGGCCATCAGCCCCAGCATTTT
NA	TRBV7-6	NA	TRBJ1-1	CASSLGGGNTEAFF	TGTGCCAGCAGCTTGGGGGGGGGAAACACTGAAGCTTTCTTT
NA	TRBV4-3	NA	TRBJ2-5	CASSQERRAGETQYF	TGCGCCAGCAGCCAAGAACGGAGGGCGGGGGAGACCCAGTACTTC
TRBD1	TRBV19	NA	TRBJ2-3	CASKDRGPTDTQYF	TGTGCCAGTAAGGACAGGGGGCCTACAGATACGCAGTATTTT
NA	TRBV28	few	TRBJ1-2	CASSPTGNYYGYTF	TGTGCCAGCAGCCCAACAGGGAATTACTATGGCTACACCTTC
NA	TRBV27	NA	TRBJ2-7	CASSSQGYSYEQYF	TGTGCCAGCAGTTCCCAGGGGTACTCCTACGAGCAGTACTTC
TRBD1	TRBV7-9	NA	TRBJ2-2	CSSSLETGGYTGELFF	TGTTCCAGCAGCCTCGAGACAGGGGGATACACCGGGGAGCTGTTTTTT
TRBD2	TRBV7-2	NA	TRBJ2-7	CASSRASGSDEQYF	TGTGCCAGCAGCCGCGCTAGCGGGAGTGACGAGCAGTACTTC
TRBD1	TRBV7-2	NA	TRBJ1-5	CASRDRGLSQPQHF	TGTGCCAGCAGGGACAGGGGGCTCAGTCAGCCCCAGCATTTT
NA	TRBV2	NA	TRBJ1-2	CAFLQGNYGYTF	TGTGCCTTTTTACAGGGCAACTATGGCTACACCTTC
NA	TRBV27	NA	TRBJ2-1	CASSAEVSVSYNEQFF	TGTGCCAGCAGTGCGGAAGTCTCAGTCTCCTACAATGAGCAGTTCTTC
NA	TRBV5-1	NA	TRBJ2-5	CASSLGRAGETQYF	TGCGCCAGCAGCTTGGGGAGGGCGGGGGAGACCCAGTACTTC
NA	TRBV5-1	NA	TRBJ2-3	CASSPTVGSGDTQYF	TGCGCCAGCAGCCCCACAGTGGGTAGCGGAGATACGCAGTATTTT
NA	TRBV5-1	NA	TRBJ2-5	CASIWGPTGETQYF	TGCGCCAGCATCTGGGGGCCCACGGGTGAGACCCAGTACTTC
NA	TRBV5-6	NA	TRBJ2-2	CASSFPWTANTGELFF	TGTGCCAGCAGCTTTCCCTGGACTGCGAACACCGGGGAGCTGTTTTTT
TRBD2	TRBV27	NA	TRBJ2-7	CASSFALAGASYEQYF	TGTGCCAGCAGTTTCGCACTAGCGGGAGCCTCCTACGAGCAGTACTTC
TRBD2	TRBV28	NA	TRBJ2-4	CASSSLAGEAKNIQYF	TGTGCCAGCAGTTCGCTAGCGGGGGAAGCCAAAAACATTCAGTACTTC
NA	TRBV7-7	NA	TRBJ2-2	CASSLVSGRADTGELFF	TGTGCCAGCAGCTTAGTGTCGGGCAGGGCAGACACCGGGGAGCTGTTTTTT
TRBD1	TRBV11-2	NA	TRBJ2-7	CASSFNREQGAYEQYF	TGTGCCAGCAGCTTTAACAGGGAACAGGGGGCCTACGAGCAGTACTTC
NA	TRBV5-6	NA	TRBJ1-5	CASSFGGGQPQHF	TGTGCCAGCAGTTTCGGGGGGGGTCAGCCCCAGCATTTT